This T cell receptor (beta chain) appears in the sequencing data of a study of blood T cell repertoires in COVID-19. Study information: Samples came from the United States, Italy and Spain, spanning acute and convalescent COVID-19.

This clone showed up just once. Trimming removed 0 bases from V and 1 base from J, with 4 bases in between. Germline CDR1 reads SGHRS; CDR2 reads YFSETQ. The CDR3 has 13 amino acids. The assay was immunoSEQ multiplex PCR, and TCRdb's table has in-frame clones only and misses some. The top ten hold 1.8% of the sample, which has 90,000 or so clones, roughly nine tenths seen once. This TCR derives from a human donor with active COVID-19. The donor label of this sample is uncertain. The V and J genes are TRBV5-1 and TRBJ1-1; no reliable D call. Sequencing used peripheral blood. The DNA of the CDR3 is TGCGCCAGCAGCTTGGCCGGGAACACTGAAGCTTTCTTT. Translation: CASSLAGNTEAFF.